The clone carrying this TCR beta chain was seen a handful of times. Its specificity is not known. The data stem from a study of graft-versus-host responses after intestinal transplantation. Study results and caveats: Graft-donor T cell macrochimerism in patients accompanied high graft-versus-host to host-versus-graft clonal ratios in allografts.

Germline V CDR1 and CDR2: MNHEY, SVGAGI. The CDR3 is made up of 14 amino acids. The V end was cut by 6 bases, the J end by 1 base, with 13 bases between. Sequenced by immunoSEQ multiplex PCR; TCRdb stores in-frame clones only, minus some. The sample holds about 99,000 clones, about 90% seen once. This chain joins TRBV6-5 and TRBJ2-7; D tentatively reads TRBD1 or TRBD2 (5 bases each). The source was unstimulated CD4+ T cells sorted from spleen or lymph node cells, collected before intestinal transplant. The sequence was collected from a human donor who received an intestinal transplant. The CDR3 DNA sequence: TGTGCCAGCAGAGCGAGGGGAAGATCCTACGAGCAGTACTTC. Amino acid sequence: CASRARGRSYEQYF.